The sequence of this T cell receptor (beta chain) was determined in a study of high-grade serous ovarian cancer treatment subgroups. At the level of the study: Each sample yielded on average 7,494 unique TCR beta rearrangements from around 14,000 reads.

About this clone: Its antigen is unidentified.

Whole-study results and caveats: Repertoire similarity ranged about 0.095 to 0.8 between tumors of one patient. Clonal relatedness tracked neoantigen level, and by trend copy number and mutation load. Spatial context was lost because tumors were sequenced in bulk.

Method: immunoSEQ multiplex PCR; TCRdb's copy keeps in-frame clones and lacks some. The sample contains 30,000 to 40,000 clones, over 60% of which appear only once. Tumor tissue was taken before any definitive surgery or chemotherapy was given. The receptor comes from a human donor with high-grade serous ovarian cancer. The sample taken for sequencing was tumor tissue.

CDR3 DNA: TGTGCCAGCAGCTTATCTGGGCAGGCGGCCGGGAATGAGCAGTTCTTC. Translation: CASSLSGQAAGNEQFF. This sequence joins TRBV7-3 and TRBJ2-1; D call uncertain. CDR3 length: 16 residues. The germline V gene has CDR1 SGHTA and CDR2 FQGTGA. Trimming removed 2 bases from V and 7 bases from J, with 18 bases in between.